Each of the 6 T cell receptor beta chains below was sequenced from the same sample in a study of T cell responses to AZD1222 COVID-19 vaccine (dated by TCRdb to the early 2020s). This sample's time point label indicates: baseline before first vaccination. Libraries were prepared through the immunoSEQ multiplex PCR assay. What TCRdb holds here is the immuneACCESS table cut down to in-frame rearrangements. Part of the clones is not present; checked against another copy, under half of the missing clones reflect an unresolved V gene, and the others are unexplained. Recorded for this sample are just under 55,000 clones; nearly 90% of them occurred a single time. Clones ranked in the top ten supply roughly 4% of the sample. Sequences were derived from peripheral blood, sampled on day 0 of AZD1222 vaccination. Receptors were obtained from an adult in good health.

The J gene is TRBJ2-2, the V gene TRBV29-1; 13 bases line up with TRBD2. The CDR3 runs 14 residues. CDR1 and CDR2 (germline): SQVTM, ANQGSEA. V lost 4 bases, J lost 5 bases, and 1 base stayed unmatched. The chain's CDR3 is CSVGGLAGTGELFF. The CDR3 region has the DNA TGCAGCGTTGGGGGACTAGCGGGGACCGGGGAGCTGTTTTTT.

This clone was counted once. V usage is TRBV3-1 (or the pseudogene TRBV3-2) and J usage is TRBJ1-3; D possibly corresponds to TRBD1 (5 bases). CDR3 size: 14 residues. The V end was cut by 5 bases, the J end by 0 bases, with 8 bases between. Germline-derived CDR1 and CDR2 are LGHDT and YNNKEL (reference sequence). The DNA for the CDR3 is TGTGCCAGCAGCGGGGGGGGCTCTGGAAACACCATATATTTT. Protein: CASSGGGSGNTIYF.

As DNA, the CDR3 is TGTGCCAGCAGCTTGTCGGGGATGAACACTGAAGCTTTCTTT. Translated: CASSLSGMNTEAFF. V gene TRBV5-6 combines with J gene TRBJ1-1; no firm D call. Trimming shortened V by 1 base and J by 0 bases, and 7 bases separated the two germline ends. The CDR3 totals 14 residues. Germline loops: CDR1 SGHDT, CDR2 YYEEEE.

The CDR3 DNA sequence: TGTGCCAGCTCGGCCGGGACAAATAGCAATCAGCCCCAGCATTTT. Encoded protein: CASSAGTNSNQPQHF. The V and J genes are TRBV18 and TRBJ1-5; tentative D call: TRBD1 (6 bases). V gave up 6 bases and J gave up 0 bases, with 12 bases separating them. CDR1 and CDR2 from the germline V gene are KGHSH and LQKENI. This CDR3 comprises 15 residues.

This chain uses TRBV27 with TRBJ2-7; 8 nucleotides line up with TRBD1. Germline V gene lookup returns CDR1 MNHEY and CDR2 SMNVEV (reference sequence). This CDR3 has 16 amino acids. V was clipped by 5 bases and J by 0 bases; unmatched bases: 9. The CDR3 sequence is CASSPGTGAFSYEQYF. DNA of the CDR3: TGTGCCAGCAGTCCCGGGACAGGAGCCTTCTCCTACGAGCAGTACTTC.

The rearrangement uses TRBV6-4 and TRBJ2-3; D uncertain. V was shortened by 1 base and J by 3 bases, with 11 bases between the two germline ends. The CDR3 consists of 15 residues. CDR1 and CDR2 from the germline V gene are MRHNA and SNTAGT. CDR3 amino acids: CASSDLCGRTDTQYF. In nucleotides, the CDR3 is TGTGCCAGCAGTGACTTGTGTGGTAGGACAGATACGCAGTATTTT.